Listed below are T cell receptor beta chains from one sample, sequenced in a study of cytomegalovirus exposure and HLA in healthy donors. Using immunoSEQ multiplex PCR, the repertoire was profiled, and TCRdb retains in-frame clones only, with some absent. The data contain tens of thousands of clones, about 96% of them singletons. Sequencing input: PBMCs. Every receptor here comes from a man younger than 30 in good health and CMV-seronegative. CDR3s include the opening cysteine and the closing phenylalanine or tryptophan. The D gene is left open where the match is weak. A clone size is listed for some rows: how often the clone was seen (once, few, many), or a class if it is expanded.

J | D | V | size | CDR3 | DNA
TRBJ1-4 | NA | TRBV30 | NA | CAAERGGNEKLFF | TGTGCCGCAGAACGGGGGGGGAATGAAAAACTGTTTTTT
TRBJ2-1 | TRBD1 | TRBV19 | NA | CASDRGAYNEQFF | TGTGCTTCGGACAGGGGCGCCTACAATGAGCAGTTCTTC
TRBJ1-5 | NA | TRBV10-3 | NA | CAISDRGVDQPQHF | TGTGCCATCAGTGACAGGGGAGTCGATCAGCCCCAGCATTTT
TRBJ2-7 | NA | TRBV27 | once | CASSHDISYEQYF | TGTGCCAGCAGTCACGACATCTCCTACGAGCAGTACTTC
TRBJ2-5 | NA | TRBV19 | NA | CASSITLTSIETQYF | TGTGCCAGTAGTATAACCCTGACTAGTATTGAGACCCAGTACTTC
TRBJ2-7 | TRBD1 | TRBV5-1 | once | CASSQGQGAYEQYF | TGCGCCAGCAGCCAGGGACAGGGGGCCTACGAGCAGTACTTC
TRBJ2-7 | TRBD1 | TRBV6-1 | NA | CASSDYDRGGYEQYF | TGTGCCAGCAGTGATTATGACAGGGGGGGGTACGAGCAGTACTTC
TRBJ2-7 | NA | TRBV11-3 | NA | CASSFVVERQYF | TGTGCCAGCAGCTTCGTAGTAGAGCGGCAGTACTTC
TRBJ1-2 | NA | TRBV6-9 | NA | CASTSGGWDYGYTF | TGTGCCAGCACGTCGGGGGGTTGGGACTATGGCTACACCTTC
TRBJ2-5 | TRBD1 | TRBV9 | NA | CASSAYRGMFQETQYF | TGTGCCAGCAGCGCCTACAGGGGGATGTTTCAAGAGACCCAGTACTTC
TRBJ2-1 | TRBD2 | TRBV7-3 | NA | CASSYGTSGRDEQFF | TGTGCCAGCAGCTACGGGACTAGCGGGAGGGATGAGCAGTTCTTC
TRBJ2-2 | TRBD2 | TRBV9 | NA | CASSVELGLAGGNTGELFF | TGTGCCAGCAGCGTAGAGTTGGGACTAGCGGGAGGTAACACCGGGGAGCTGTTTTTT
TRBJ2-1 | NA | TRBV7-3 | NA | CASSPGGSYNEQFF | TGTGCCAGCAGCCCAGGGGGGTCCTACAATGAGCAGTTCTTC
TRBJ1-1 | NA | TRBV19 | NA | CASSIDNRNTEAFF | TGTGCCAGTAGTATAGATAACAGGAACACTGAAGCTTTCTTT
TRBJ1-2 | NA | TRBV27 | NA | CASSRNRTVSYGYTF | TGTGCCAGCAGTAGAAACCGGACAGTGTCCTATGGCTACACCTTC
TRBJ1-1 | NA | TRBV5-6 | NA | CASSLAGGLNTEAFF | TGTGCCAGCAGCTTGGCGGGGGGCCTAAACACTGAAGCTTTCTTT
TRBJ2-1 | NA | TRBV9 | NA | CASSVGPGGMNEQFF | TGTGCCAGCAGCGTAGGTCCGGGCGGGATGAATGAGCAGTTCTTC
TRBJ2-6 | TRBD1 | TRBV29-1 | NA | CSVQVQGATGANVLTF | TGCAGCGTTCAAGTACAGGGGGCTACTGGGGCCAACGTCCTGACTTTC
TRBJ1-3 | NA | TRBV6-1 | NA | CASSEMGSSGNTIYF | TGTGCCAGCAGTGAAATGGGGAGCTCTGGAAACACCATATATTTT
TRBJ2-7 | NA | TRBV7-8 | NA | CASSRGRLTYEQYF | TGTGCCAGCAGCCGGGGGAGACTAACCTACGAGCAGTACTTC
TRBJ2-7 | NA | TRBV28 | once | CASSSRYEQYF | TGTGCCAGCAGTTCCCGCTACGAGCAGTACTTC
TRBJ1-2 | NA | TRBV18 | NA | CASSPRLDGYTF | TGTGCCAGCTCACCACGACTGGATGGCTACACCTTC
TRBJ1-5 | NA | TRBV6-6 | NA | CASSTREMQPQHF | TGTGCCAGCAGTACTAGGGAGATGCAGCCCCAGCATTTT
TRBJ2-2 | NA | TRBV6-6 | NA | CASRGLVGELFF | TGTGCCAGCAGGGGGCTGGTCGGGGAGCTGTTTTTT
TRBJ1-4 | TRBD1 | TRBV5-4 | NA | CASSLGGTGREKLFF | TGTGCCAGCAGCTTGGGGGGGACAGGGAGAGAAAAACTGTTTTTT
TRBJ1-2 | TRBD1 | TRBV27 | NA | CASSYRQGAIRYGYTF | TGTGCCAGCAGTTACCGACAGGGGGCAATCCGATATGGCTACACCTTC
TRBJ1-6 | NA | TRBV19 | NA | CASSPMRNGYNSPLHF | TGTGCCAGTAGCCCCATGAGGAATGGGTATAATTCACCCCTCCACTTT
TRBJ2-5 | NA | TRBV19 | NA | CASSMARVVETQYF | TGTGCCAGTAGTATGGCCAGGGTAGTGGAGACCCAGTACTTC
TRBJ2-1 | TRBD1 | TRBV6-6 | NA | CASSYGSWTGENEQFF | TGTGCCAGCAGTTACGGATCCTGGACAGGGGAAAATGAGCAGTTCTTC
TRBJ1-2 | NA | TRBV19 | NA | CASSQGEQYGYTF | TGTGCCAGTTCTCAGGGCGAACAATATGGCTACACCTTC
TRBJ1-2 | NA | TRBV6-6 | NA | CASQEGVDYGYTF | TGTGCCAGCCAAGAGGGGGTGGACTATGGCTACACCTTC
TRBJ2-5 | NA | TRBV7-9 | NA | CASSPTSRETQYF | TGTGCCAGCAGCCCGACTAGTCGAGAGACCCAGTACTTC